These T cell receptor beta chains were read from a single sample in a study of early T cells in non-severe SARS-CoV-2 infection. In TCRdb, the 5' RACE reads were re-called with MiXCR into one record per CDR3 protein. The sample has around 70,000 distinct CDR3 sequences, 12% seen once. Sequencing was carried out using whole blood. The receptor source for this set is an adult who was a healthcare worker with PCR-confirmed SARS-CoV-2 infection or an uninfected control (not recorded which). Both conserved end residues are part of each CDR3. The D gene is left open where the match is weak. The listing skips clone size in some rows; elsewhere it reads once, few, many or a size class.

clone size | D gene | J gene | V gene | CDR3 protein | CDR3 DNA
NA | NA | TRBJ2-7 | TRBV18 | CASSSSASAYEQYF | TGTGCCAGCTCAAGTAGTGCCTCCGCCTACGAGCAGTACTTC
few | NA | TRBJ1-6 | TRBV7-9 | CASSLSGSSPLHF | TGTGCCAGCAGTCTATCGGGGAGTTCACCCCTCCACTTT
few | TRBD1 | TRBJ2-1 | TRBV6-1 | CASSEARQGYNEQFF | TGTGCCAGCAGTGAAGCGCGACAGGGGTACAATGAGCAGTTCTTC
NA | TRBD1 | TRBJ2-7 | TRBV5-5 | CASSLAQGSYEQYF | TGTGCCAGCAGCTTGGCACAGGGGTCCTACGAGCAGTACTTC
few | TRBD1 | TRBJ1-2 | TRBV2 | CASVGQGISGYTF | TGTGCCAGCGTCGGACAGGGGATTAGCGGCTACACCTTC
few | NA | TRBJ2-2 | TRBV28 | CASSFSTRTGELFF | TGTGCCAGCAGTTTTTCCACCCGGACCGGGGAGCTGTTTTTT
NA | NA | TRBJ1-1 | TRBV7-2 | CASRTNTEAFF | TGTGCCAGCCGTACCAACACTGAAGCTTTCTTT
many | NA | TRBJ2-7 | TRBV30 | CAWSVLGGGLYEQYF | TGTGCCTGGAGTGTACTGGGAGGGGGGCTCTACGAGCAGTACTTC
few | TRBD1 | TRBJ1-2 | TRBV27 | CASSLNRGGGYTF | TGTGCCAGCAGTTTAAACAGGGGAGGAGGCTACACCTTC
many | TRBD2 | TRBJ2-3 | TRBV2 | CASSRLAGGEDTQYF | TGTGCCAGCAGTCGACTAGCGGGAGGGGAAGATACGCAGTATTTT
NA | NA | TRBJ2-3 | TRBV29-1 | CSVEGLGRDTQYF | TGCAGCGTTGAAGGGTTGGGGAGAGATACGCAGTATTTT
few | TRBD2 | TRBJ2-7 | TRBV4-2 | CASSQEPGLAGAYEQYF | TGTGCCAGCAGCCAAGAACCCGGGCTAGCGGGAGCTTACGAGCAGTACTTC
many | NA | TRBJ2-5 | TRBV7-3 | CASSWGGGETQYF | TGTGCCAGCAGCTGGGGAGGGGGCGAGACCCAGTACTTC
many | TRBD2 | TRBJ2-3 | TRBV11-2 | CASSLRLAGMLADTQYF | TGTGCCAGCAGCTTACGACTAGCGGGGATGCTGGCAGATACGCAGTATTTT
many | TRBD2 | TRBJ2-7 | TRBV10-3 | CAISESSGGSSNEQYF | TGTGCCATCAGTGAGTCGAGTGGCGGGAGTAGTAACGAGCAGTACTTC
many | NA | TRBJ2-7 | TRBV28 | CASSPEKRHFSSYEQYF | TGTGCCAGCAGTCCCGAAAAGAGACACTTTAGCTCCTACGAGCAGTACTTC
NA | TRBD2 | TRBJ2-7 | TRBV7-9 | CASSLKSSGTYEQYF | TGTGCCAGCAGCTTAAAATCTAGCGGGACCTACGAGCAGTACTTC
medium-sized | NA | TRBJ2-2 | TRBV4-2 | CASSERAANTGELFF | TGTGCCAGCAGCGAAAGGGCCGCGAACACCGGGGAGCTGTTTTTT
NA | NA | TRBJ2-3 | TRBV24-1 | CATSDEVWSTDTQYF | TGTGCCACCAGTGATGAGGTGTGGAGCACAGATACGCAGTATTTT
NA | NA | TRBJ2-1 | TRBV15 | CATSMRSGSKNEQFF | TGTGCCACCAGTATGAGGAGCGGGTCGAAAAATGAGCAGTTCTTC
few | NA | TRBJ1-5 | TRBV7-2 | CASSLALVSNQPQHF | TGTGCCAGCAGCTTAGCTTTGGTTAGCAATCAGCCCCAGCATTTT
few | NA | TRBJ2-1 | TRBV20-1 | CSAKIALEQFF | TGCAGTGCTAAGATAGCTTTGGAGCAGTTCTTC
NA | NA | TRBJ1-4 | TRBV12-3/TRBV12-4 | CASSSRGSGEKLFF | TGTGCCAGCAGTTCCAGGGGTAGCGGTGAAAAACTGTTTTTT
NA | NA | TRBJ2-7 | TRBV12-3/TRBV12-4 | CASSARQVKYF | TGTGCCAGCAGCGCCCGACAGGTAAAGTACTTC
NA | TRBD1 | TRBJ2-5 | TRBV29-1 | CSVRTGQETQYF | TGCAGCGTTAGGACAGGGCAAGAGACCCAGTACTTC
few | NA | TRBJ2-7 | TRBV28 | CASSPQGGYEQYF | TGTGCCAGCAGTCCTCAAGGGGGGTACGAGCAGTACTTC
many | TRBD2 | TRBJ2-3 | TRBV7-8 | CASSLKAGGPSDTQYF | TGTGCCAGCAGCTTAAAAGCGGGAGGGCCGTCAGATACGCAGTATTTT
NA | NA | TRBJ2-1 | TRBV20-1 | CSAIGGTLYNEQFF | TGCAGTGCTATCGGTGGGACCCTTTACAATGAGCAGTTCTTC
NA | NA | TRBJ2-2 | TRBV7-9 | CASSTPTGIVNTGAGELFF | TGTGCCAGCAGCACGCCCACAGGCATAGTGAACACCGGAGCCGGGGAGCTGTTTTTT
many | NA | TRBJ2-3 | TRBV12-3/TRBV12-4 | CASSFSRTPGGDTQYF | TGTGCCAGCAGTTTCTCCCGGACGCCGGGTGGAGATACGCAGTATTTT
many | NA | TRBJ2-7 | TRBV29-1 | CSVGEVNSYEQYF | TGCAGCGTTGGCGAGGTAAATTCCTACGAGCAGTACTTC
few | NA | TRBJ1-4 | TRBV7-9 | CASSLYAGTPINEKLFF | TGTGCCAGCAGCTTATACGCCGGGACACCTATTAATGAAAAACTGTTTTTT
few | NA | TRBJ2-1 | TRBV6-6 | CASTPGGGAAGEQFF | TGTGCCAGCACCCCCGGGGGAGGAGCGGCCGGTGAGCAGTTCTTC
NA | TRBD2 | TRBJ2-2 | TRBV24-1 | CATSDPTSRTGELFF | TGTGCCACCAGTGACCCGACTAGCAGGACCGGGGAGCTGTTTTTT
many | NA | TRBJ2-7 | TRBV29-1 | CSVEGGQAPYEQYF | TGCAGCGTTGAAGGGGGGCAGGCCCCCTACGAGCAGTACTTC
many | NA | TRBJ1-5 | TRBV20-1 | CSTTEGTKPQHF | TGCAGCACCACTGAGGGGACAAAGCCCCAGCATTTT
few | NA | TRBJ1-2 | TRBV5-1 | CASSLEGRENGYTF | TGCGCCAGCAGCTTGGAGGGCAGGGAGAATGGCTACACCTTC
many | TRBD1 | TRBJ2-3 | TRBV5-1 | CASSTTGGADTQYF | TGCGCCAGCAGCACCACAGGGGGAGCAGATACGCAGTATTTT
many | NA | TRBJ2-7 | TRBV28 | CACSGGLYYEQYF | TGTGCCTGCTCCGGGGGGCTATACTACGAGCAGTACTTC
NA | TRBD1 | TRBJ2-5 | TRBV24-1 | CATSDPRQGGETQYF | TGTGCCACCAGTGATCCCCGACAGGGTGGAGAGACCCAGTACTTC
many | TRBD2 | TRBJ2-1 | TRBV29-1 | CSVETVSGRYNEQFF | TGCAGCGTTGAAACGGTTAGCGGGAGATACAATGAGCAGTTCTTC
NA | TRBD1 | TRBJ1-5 | TRBV6-1 | CASSNLDRGAQPQHF | TGTGCCAGCAGCAACCTTGACAGGGGCGCACAGCCCCAGCATTTT
few | TRBD2 | TRBJ2-3 | TRBV6-4 | CASSDGSGADTQYF | TGTGCCAGCAGTGACGGTAGCGGGGCAGATACGCAGTATTTT
few | TRBD1 | TRBJ2-5 | TRBV7-9 | CASTYLGTGGYQETQYF | TGTGCCAGCACCTACCTGGGGACAGGCGGGTACCAAGAGACCCAGTACTTC
many | NA | TRBJ2-1 | TRBV11-2 | CASSPGNEQFF | TGTGCCAGCAGCCCTGGGAATGAGCAGTTCTTC